This TCR beta chain is from a study of human T cells and chemical hapten exposure. Study-wide points: TCRs at a frequency above 1 in 1000 stayed unchanged with DPC sensitization.

With 7 bases removed from V and 5 bases from J, the gap between germline ends came to 6 bases. CDR3 length: 11 residues. Germline lookup yields CDR1 MNHNY and CDR2 SVGAGI (reference sequence). This clonotype was found a few times. Its antigen is currently unknown. TCRdb called the RACE reads again in MiXCR, with one record for every CDR3 protein. The sample has some 90,000 distinct CDR3 sequences; approximately 10% are singletons. Time point specified: healthy volunteer bleed at 2 weeks. Unfractionated whole blood served as the source for total RNA extraction. This rearrangement joins TRBV6-6 to TRBJ2-1; D gene unclear. This receptor was taken from a female donor in good health. Some clones in this sample may be carry-over from other donors' samples. Sequencing was done on a sample of whole blood. CDR3 residues: CASTSDNEQFF. The CDR3, as DNA: TGTGCCAGCACTAGTGACAATGAGCAGTTCTTC.